These 16 T cell receptor beta chains share one sample of origin, sequenced in a study of regulatory T cells in long-lasting Graves disease. Arm-PCR with iRepertoire HTBI primers amplified the CDR3 regions for these TCR beta libraries. Using its own MiXCR run on the multiplex PCR reads, TCRdb lists one record per CDR3 protein. The top ten clones hold roughly 6.9% of a sample with around 450,000 distinct CDR3 sequences, about a fifth of them seen once. Time point noted: persistent/refractory GD, antithyroid drugs over 5 years with positive TRAb. Isolated PBMC RNA provided the starting material for the TCR library. The sequenced sample was peripheral blood mononuclear cells (PBMCs), obtained when the disease was refractory, from a patient treated with antithyroid drugs. These receptors came from a female donor with Graves disease.

V and J are TRBV7-9 and TRBJ1-4; 9 bases are a match to TRBD1. V lost 5 bases, J lost 7 bases, and 5 bases stayed unmatched. The CDR3 has 14 amino acids. The germline V gene encodes CDR1 SEHNR and CDR2 FQNEAQ (reference sequence). In DNA form, the CDR3 reads TGTGCCAGCAGCCAAGGGGACAGGGCTGAAAAACTGTTTTTT. Protein sequence: CASSQGDRAEKLFF.

There are many counts of this clonotype. The gene calls are TRBV28 and TRBJ2-7; TRBD2 might be the D (6 bases). Germline V gene sequence: CDR1 MDHEN, CDR2 SYDVKM. The V end lost 3 bases, the J end lost 6 bases, and 15 bases lay between the germline ends. CDR3 length: 14 residues. The CDR3 loop is CASSFRGRLGEQYF. As DNA, the CDR3 is TGTGCCAGCAGTTTTCGGGGGAGGTTGGGCGAGCAGTACTTC.

The V call is TRBV19, the J call TRBJ2-2, with TRBD2 identical over 14 bases. Losses at the gene ends were 4 bases for V and 8 bases for J; bases not matched to a gene: 15. Looked up from germline, CDR1 is LNHDA and CDR2 is SQIVND (reference sequence). The CDR3 is 19 residues long. The CDR3 loop is CASSTGTSGGAVGAGELFF. The CDR3 DNA is TGTGCCAGTAGTACGGGGACTAGCGGGGGCGCCGTCGGTGCGGGGGAGCTGTTTTTT.

This clonotype showed up just a few times. The chain is built from TRBV20-1 and TRBJ2-7; tentatively, D is TRBD2 (5 bases). CDR1 is DFQATT, CDR2 SNEGSKA, per germline (reference sequence). The CDR3 totals 13 residues. V gave up 6 bases and J gave up 5 bases, with 17 bases separating them. The CDR3 sequence: CSARPDPGDEQYF. The DNA of the CDR3 is TGCAGTGCCAGACCGGACCCCGGGGACGAGCAGTACTTC.

On this clonotype itself: This may be a read error: a much more frequent sequence differs by one nucleotide. The rearrangement links TRBV25-1 to TRBJ1-4, with a possible D match to TRBD1 (5 bases). The CDR3 consists of 16 residues. Germline assignment: CDR1 MGHDK and CDR2 SYGVNS. The CDR3 nucleotides read TGTGCCAGCAGTGAAAATACGGGACTGCTAAATGAAAGACTGTTTTTT. Encoded protein: CASSENTGLLNERLFF.

This chain uses TRBV29-1 with TRBJ1-5; no definite D call. V was shortened by 4 bases and J by 6 bases, with 13 bases between the two germline ends. In germline, CDR1 is SQVTM, CDR2 ANQGSEA. There are 13 residues in the CDR3. CDR3 in amino acids: CSVGEGRSQPQHF. The CDR3 nucleotides read TGCAGCGTTGGGGAGGGTAGGAGTCAGCCCCAGCATTTT.

Ten or more counts support this clonotype. The chain has TRBV6-1 and TRBJ2-5; 7 nucleotides match TRBD1. V shed 5 bases and J 5 bases; nucleotides not matched to a gene: 11. CDR3 size: 15 residues. Germline V lookup: CDR1 MNHNS, CDR2 SASEGT. CDR3 protein: CASSPATGTVETQYF. Written as DNA, the CDR3 is TGTGCCAGCAGTCCCGCGACAGGGACGGTTGAGACCCAGTACTTC.

In this sample, this clonotype turned up many times. This chain links TRBV28 with TRBJ2-4; no definite D call. Trimming took 6 bases from V and 0 from J, leaving 12 bases between them. CDR3 length: 15 amino acids. Germline V gene sequence: CDR1 MDHEN, CDR2 SYDVKM. CDR3: CASSSPEVAKNIQYF. The DNA of the CDR3 is TGTGCCAGCAGCTCCCCCGAGGTAGCCAAAAACATTCAGTACTTC.

There are many counts of this clonotype. The gene calls are TRBV30 and TRBJ1-1; TRBD1 is a possible D gene (5 bases). The CDR3 is 13 amino acids. Germline CDR1 reads GTSNPN; CDR2 reads SVGIG (reference sequence). With 0 bases removed from V and 5 bases from J, the gap between germline ends came to 10 bases. CDR3 in amino acids: CAWSVLGDTEAFF. Here the CDR3 DNA reads TGTGCCTGGAGTGTACTGGGGGATACTGAAGCTTTCTTT.

A word on this clonotype: This may stem from a read error, because a much larger clone lies one nucleotide away. This chain links TRBV28 with TRBJ2-7; D perhaps matches TRBD1 (6 bases). CDR3 size: 16 residues. CDR1 MDHEN and CDR2 SYDVKM come from the germline V gene. V was pared by 3 bases and J by 0 bases, with 15 bases between. The CDR3 here is CASSFIPGVSSYEQYF. CDR3 nucleotide sequence: TGTGCCAGCAGTTTTATTCCAGGGGTCAGCTCCTACGAGCAGTACTTC.

This sequence joins TRBV30 and TRBJ2-7; 9 bases align to TRBD1. V gave up 4 bases and J gave up 1 base; unmatched junction bases: 5. This CDR3 is 14 amino acids long. Germline V gives CDR1 GTSNPN, CDR2 SVGIG (reference sequence). The CDR3 coding sequence is TGTGCCTGGACCTACGGGACAGGGTCCTACGAGCAGTACTTC. It codes for CAWTYGTGSYEQYF.

The CDR3 nucleotides are TGTGCCAGCAGCCAACAGACCGGACAGGGCTATGGCTACACCTTC. Its translation: CASSQQTGQGYGYTF. This sequence joins TRBV3-1 and TRBJ1-2, with 8 bases matching TRBD1. The CDR3 loop spans 15 amino acids. The germline V gene encodes CDR1 LGHDT and CDR2 YNNKEL (reference sequence). The V segment lost 2 bases and the J segment 4 bases; nucleotides outside the gene matches: 6.

In this sample, this clonotype turned up many times. V and J are TRBV28 and TRBJ2-7; D ambiguous. This CDR3 comprises 12 residues. CDR1 is MDHEN, CDR2 SYDVKM, per germline. Deletions cut 8 bases from V and 1 base from J, with 9 bases between. The DNA for the CDR3 is TGTGCCAGCGCCGAGCCTTCCTACGAGCAGTACTTC. It encodes CASAEPSYEQYF.

This clonotype was detected ten times or more. The V call is TRBV19, the J call TRBJ1-5; 9 positions match TRBD1. Germline V gene sequence: CDR1 LNHDA, CDR2 SQIVND (reference sequence). V lost 6 bases and J lost 4; bases outside the gene matches: 4. The CDR3 runs 14 residues. The CDR3 DNA is TGTGCCAGTAGGGGGACAGGGATTAATCAGCCCCAGCATTTT. This codes for CASRGTGINQPQHF.

This clonotype was observed a handful of times. CDR3 sequence (DNA): TGCGCCAGCGGCGGGACAGGGAGGACCTACAATGAGCAGTTCTTC. It yields the protein CASGGTGRTYNEQFF. The gene calls are TRBV5-1 and TRBJ2-1; 9 bases line up with TRBD1. V lost 7 bases, J lost 2 bases, and 7 bases stayed unmatched. Germline V gene lookup returns CDR1 SGHRS and CDR2 YFSETQ. The CDR3 covers 15 residues.

The table lists this clonotype with many counts. This chain connects TRBV11-2 to TRBJ1-1; D gene unclear. This CDR3 comprises 13 residues. Germline values: CDR1 SGHAT, CDR2 FQNNGV. Trimming pared 0 bases from V and 11 bases from J, leaving 13 bases between. This CDR3 is CASSLDNQGRAFF. DNA for the CDR3: TGTGCCAGCAGCTTAGATAATCAAGGGCGGGCTTTCTTT.